This T cell receptor (beta chain) was found in a study of shared T cell receptors in the human thymus. Assay used: immunoSEQ multiplex PCR; TCRdb lists only in-frame clones, some missing. The data show about 380,000 clones, 85% to 95% seen once. Trimming removed 3 bases at V and 6 bases at J, with 9 bases between. Germline V gives CDR1 MNHNS, CDR2 SASEGT. The CDR3 contains 14 residues. The sample consisted of thymocytes. The chain combines TRBV6-1 with TRBJ1-6, with no clear D. This clonotype was sampled from a human donor. CDR3 coding DNA: TGTGCCAGCAGTGAGGGTCGCGGTAATTCACCCCTCCACTTT. Translated: CASSEGRGNSPLHF.